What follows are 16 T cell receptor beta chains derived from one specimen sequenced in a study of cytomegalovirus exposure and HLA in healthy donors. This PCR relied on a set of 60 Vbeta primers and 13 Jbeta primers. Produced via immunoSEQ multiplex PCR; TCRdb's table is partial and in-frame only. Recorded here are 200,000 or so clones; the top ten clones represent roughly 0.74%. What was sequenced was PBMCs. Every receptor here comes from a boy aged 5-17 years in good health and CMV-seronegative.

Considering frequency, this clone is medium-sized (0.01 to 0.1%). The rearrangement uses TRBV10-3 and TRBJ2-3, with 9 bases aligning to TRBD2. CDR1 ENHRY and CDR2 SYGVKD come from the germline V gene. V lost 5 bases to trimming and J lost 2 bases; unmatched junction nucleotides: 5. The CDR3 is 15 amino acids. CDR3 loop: CAISQGGGDTDTQYF. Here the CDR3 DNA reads TGTGCCATCAGTCAGGGCGGGGGGGACACAGATACGCAGTATTTT.

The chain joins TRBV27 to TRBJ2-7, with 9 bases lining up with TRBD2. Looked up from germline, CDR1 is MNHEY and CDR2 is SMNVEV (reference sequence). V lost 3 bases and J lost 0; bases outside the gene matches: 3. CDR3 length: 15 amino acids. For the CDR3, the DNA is TGTGCCAGCAGTTTTGGAGCGGGGGGCTCCTACGAGCAGTACTTC. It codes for CASSFGAGGSYEQYF.

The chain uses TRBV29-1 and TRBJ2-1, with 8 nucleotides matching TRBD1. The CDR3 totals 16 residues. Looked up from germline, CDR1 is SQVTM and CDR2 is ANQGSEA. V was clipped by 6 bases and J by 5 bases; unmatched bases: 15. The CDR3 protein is CSVPGQEAVWNNEQFF. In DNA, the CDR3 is TGCAGCGTCCCGGGACAGGAGGCAGTTTGGAACAATGAGCAGTTCTTC.

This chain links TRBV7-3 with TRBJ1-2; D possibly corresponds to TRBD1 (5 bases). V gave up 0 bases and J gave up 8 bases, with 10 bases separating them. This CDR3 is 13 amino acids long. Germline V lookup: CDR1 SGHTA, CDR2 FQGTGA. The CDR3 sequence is CASSLTGKGGYTF. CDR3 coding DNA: TGTGCCAGCAGCTTAACTGGAAAGGGGGGCTACACCTTC.

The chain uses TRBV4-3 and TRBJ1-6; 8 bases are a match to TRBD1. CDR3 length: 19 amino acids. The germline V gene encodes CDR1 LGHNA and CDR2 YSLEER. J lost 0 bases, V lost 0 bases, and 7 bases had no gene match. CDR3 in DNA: TGCGCCAGCAGCCAAGATCTCGACAGGGGAGCCTCCTATAATTCACCCCTCCACTTT. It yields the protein CASSQDLDRGASYNSPLHF.

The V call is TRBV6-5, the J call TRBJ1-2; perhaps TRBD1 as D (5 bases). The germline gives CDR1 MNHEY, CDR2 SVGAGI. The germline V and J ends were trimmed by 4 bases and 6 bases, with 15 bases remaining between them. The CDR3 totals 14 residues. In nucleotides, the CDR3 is TGTGCCAGCAGTTGGGACTCCGAGGGGAATGGCTACACCTTC. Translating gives CASSWDSEGNGYTF.

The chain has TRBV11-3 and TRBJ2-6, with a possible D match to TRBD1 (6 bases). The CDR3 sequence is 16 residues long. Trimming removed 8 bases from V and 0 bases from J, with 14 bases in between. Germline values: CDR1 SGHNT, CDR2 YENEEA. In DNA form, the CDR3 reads TGTGCCAGCTCCATGGGGACATCCTCTGGGGCCAACGTCCTGACTTTC. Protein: CASSMGTSSGANVLTF.

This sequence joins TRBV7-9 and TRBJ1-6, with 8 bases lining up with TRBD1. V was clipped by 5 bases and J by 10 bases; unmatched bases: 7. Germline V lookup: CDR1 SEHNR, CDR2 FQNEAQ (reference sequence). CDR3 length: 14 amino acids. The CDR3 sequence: CASSLTGDESPLHF. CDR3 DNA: TGTGCCAGCAGCCTGACAGGGGATGAATCACCCCTCCACTTT.

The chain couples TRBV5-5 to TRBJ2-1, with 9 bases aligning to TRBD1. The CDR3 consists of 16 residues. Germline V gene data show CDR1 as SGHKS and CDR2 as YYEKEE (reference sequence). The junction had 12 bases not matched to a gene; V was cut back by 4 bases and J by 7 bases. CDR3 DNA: TGTGCCAGCAGCATCCAGGGACAGGGAATCTTAAATGAGCAGTTCTTC. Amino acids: CASSIQGQGILNEQFF.

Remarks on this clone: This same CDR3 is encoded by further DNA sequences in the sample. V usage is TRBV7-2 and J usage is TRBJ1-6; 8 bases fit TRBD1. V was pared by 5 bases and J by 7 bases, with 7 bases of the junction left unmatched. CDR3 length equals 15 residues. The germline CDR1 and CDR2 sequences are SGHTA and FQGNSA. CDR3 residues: CASSLQGAKNSPLHF. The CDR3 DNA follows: TGTGCCAGCAGCCTGCAGGGGGCGAAGAATTCACCCCTCCACTTT.

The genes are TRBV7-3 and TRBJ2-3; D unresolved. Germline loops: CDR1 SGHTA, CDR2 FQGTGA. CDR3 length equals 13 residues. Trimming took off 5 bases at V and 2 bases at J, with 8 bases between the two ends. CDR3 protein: CASSPGYTDTQYF. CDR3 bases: TGTGCCAGCAGCCCCGGTTACACAGATACGCAGTATTTT.

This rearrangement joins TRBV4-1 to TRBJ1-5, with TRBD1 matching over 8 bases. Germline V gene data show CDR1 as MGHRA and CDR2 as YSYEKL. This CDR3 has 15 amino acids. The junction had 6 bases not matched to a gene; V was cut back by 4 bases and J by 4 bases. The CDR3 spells CASSLQWTGNQPQHF. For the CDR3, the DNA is TGCGCCAGCAGCCTGCAATGGACAGGGAATCAGCCCCAGCATTTT.

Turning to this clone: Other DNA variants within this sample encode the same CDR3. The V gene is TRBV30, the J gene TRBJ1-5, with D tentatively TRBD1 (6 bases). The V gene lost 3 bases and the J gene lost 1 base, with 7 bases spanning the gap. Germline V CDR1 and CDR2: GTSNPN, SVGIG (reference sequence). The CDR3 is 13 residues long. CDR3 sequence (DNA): TGTGCCTGGAGAGGACAGAGCAATCAGCCCCAGCATTTT. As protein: CAWRGQSNQPQHF.

Here the CDR3 reads CAWSATEVYGYTF. The CDR3 nucleotides read TGTGCCTGGAGTGCGACCGAGGTCTATGGCTACACCTTC. The V call is TRBV30, the J call TRBJ1-2; the D is unclear. The germline V and J ends were trimmed by 1 base and 4 bases, with 10 bases remaining between them. The CDR3 covers 13 residues. Germline CDR1 and CDR2: GTSNPN and SVGIG (reference sequence).

In DNA form, the CDR3 reads TGCGCCAGCAGCCCCGGAGACAGGGAGCATTCACCCCTCCACTTT. Protein sequence: CASSPGDREHSPLHF. The V gene is TRBV5-1, the J gene TRBJ1-6; 7 bases are shared with TRBD1. CDR1 SGHRS and CDR2 YFSETQ come from the germline V gene. V was pared by 4 bases and J by 8 bases, with 9 bases of the junction left unmatched. This CDR3 has 15 residues.

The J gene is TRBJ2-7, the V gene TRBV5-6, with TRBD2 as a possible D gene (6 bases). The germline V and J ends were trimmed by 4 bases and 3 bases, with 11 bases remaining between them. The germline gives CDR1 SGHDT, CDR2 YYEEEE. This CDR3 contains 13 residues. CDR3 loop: CASSPGLNYEQYF. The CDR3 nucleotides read TGTGCCAGCAGCCCGGGACTGAACTACGAGCAGTACTTC. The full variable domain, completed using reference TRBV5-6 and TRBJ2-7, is DAGVTQSPTHLIKTRGQQVTLRCSPKSGHDTVSWYQQALGQGPQFIFQYYEEEERQRGNFPDRFSGHQFPNYSSELNVNALLLGDSALYLCASSPGLNYEQYFGPGTRLTVT.